The rows below give T cell receptor beta chains drawn from one sample of a study of blood T cell repertoires in COVID-19. Clones were sequenced by immunoSEQ multiplex PCR, and TCRdb holds only the in-frame ones, with some missing. The sample shows approximately 220,000 clones, approximately 90% of them seen only once. Source material: PBMCs or T cells enriched from blood (not recorded which). The receptors were gathered from a woman aged 25 to 39 with acute COVID-19. CDR3s include the opening cysteine and the closing phenylalanine or tryptophan. The D gene is left open where the match is weak. A clone size is listed for some rows: how often the clone was seen (once, few, many), or a class if it is expanded.

v_call	clone_size	j_call	d_call	cdr3_nt	cdr3_aa
TRBV11-2	-	TRBJ1-4	-	TGTGCCAGCAGCCTCGCCCGAGGTGAAAAACTGTTTTTT	CASSLARGEKLFF
TRBV19	once	TRBJ1-4	TRBD1	TGTGCCAGTAGTGCCGACAGGGTGAATGAAAAACTGTTTTTT	CASSADRVNEKLFF
TRBV27	once	TRBJ1-1	TRBD1	TGTGCCAGCAGATCAGGGGGGCGCGCGGGCACTGAAGCTTTCTTT	CASRSGGRAGTEAFF
TRBV2	-	TRBJ2-2	-	TGTGCCAGCAGTGTAGTCCGAGGCACCGGGGAGCTGTTTTTT	CASSVVRGTGELFF
TRBV4-1	-	TRBJ2-2	-	TGCGCCAGCAGCCAAGGGGGTTTCGTCTTAGAAAGGGGGAAAACCGGGGAGCTGTTTTTT	CASSQGGFVLERGKTGELFF
TRBV29-1	-	TRBJ1-1	-	TGCAGCGTAGCGGAGGACACTGAAGCTTTCTTT	CSVAEDTEAFF
TRBV5-1	-	TRBJ1-2	-	TGCGCCAGCACCCGGGACATCAACTATGGCTACACCTTC	CASTRDINYGYTF
TRBV11-2	once	TRBJ1-1	-	TGTGCCAGCAGCTTAATTCCTTTTCGGAACACTGAAGCTTTCTTT	CASSLIPFRNTEAFF
TRBV11-2	-	TRBJ2-7	TRBD1	TGTGCCAGCAGCTCCGGGACAGGGGGAAGGTCAGCCATCTACGAGCAGTACTTC	CASSSGTGGRSAIYEQYF
TRBV5-8	-	TRBJ2-2	TRBD1	TGTGCCAGCAGGGTAACAGGGGGCACCGGGGAGCTGTTTTTT	CASRVTGGTGELFF
TRBV19	-	TRBJ2-2	-	TGTGCCAGTAGATCGACCGGGGAGCTGTTTTTT	CASRSTGELFF
TRBV6-2/TRBV6-3	-	TRBJ2-2	-	TGTGCCAGCAGCCAAGGAGGAGGGGAGCTGTTTTTT	CASSQGGGELFF
TRBV3-1/TRBV3-2	once	TRBJ1-5	-	TGTGCCAGCAGCCCCGGAGGCCCCACGGGCAATCAGCCCCAGCATTTT	CASSPGGPTGNQPQHF
TRBV29-1	-	TRBJ1-3	TRBD1	TGCAGCGTGCTGAGGGGGCTCGGAAACACCATATATTTT	CSVLRGLGNTIYF
TRBV27	-	TRBJ1-2	-	TGTGCCAGCAGTTTATCCCAAACAGGGTTCCCCTATGGCTACACCTTC	CASSLSQTGFPYGYTF
TRBV7-9	-	TRBJ2-7	-	TGTGCCAGCAGCTTAGACGCTAGCGAGTTATACGAGCAGTACTTC	CASSLDASELYEQYF
TRBV19	-	TRBJ1-5	TRBD1	TGTGCCAGTAGGTCAGGGGGCCGGAATCAGCCCCAGCATTTT	CASRSGGRNQPQHF